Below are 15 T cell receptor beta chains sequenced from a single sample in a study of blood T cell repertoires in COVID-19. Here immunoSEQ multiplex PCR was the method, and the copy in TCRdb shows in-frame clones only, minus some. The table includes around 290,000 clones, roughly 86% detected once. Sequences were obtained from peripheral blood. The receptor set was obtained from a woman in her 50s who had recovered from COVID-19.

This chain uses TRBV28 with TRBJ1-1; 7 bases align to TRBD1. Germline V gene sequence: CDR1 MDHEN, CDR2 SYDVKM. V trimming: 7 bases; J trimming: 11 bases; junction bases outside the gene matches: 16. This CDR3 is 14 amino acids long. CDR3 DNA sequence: TGTGCCAGCACTGAAACAGGGGCCGAGTCCTCGGCTTTCTTT. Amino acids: CASTETGAESSAFF.

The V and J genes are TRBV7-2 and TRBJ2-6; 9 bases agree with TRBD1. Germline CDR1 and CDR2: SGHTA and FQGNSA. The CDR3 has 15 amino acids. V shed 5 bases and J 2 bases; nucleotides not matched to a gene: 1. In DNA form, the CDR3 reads TGTGCCAGCAGCAGGGACAGGGCTGGGGCCAACGTCCTGACTTTC. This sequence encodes CASSRDRAGANVLTF.

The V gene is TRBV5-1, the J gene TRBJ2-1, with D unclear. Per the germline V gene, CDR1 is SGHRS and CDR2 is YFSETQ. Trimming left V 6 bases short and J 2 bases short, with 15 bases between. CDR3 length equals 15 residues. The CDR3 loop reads CASTVSASPYNEQFF. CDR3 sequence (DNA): TGCGCCAGCACCGTATCGGCTAGTCCCTACAATGAGCAGTTCTTC.

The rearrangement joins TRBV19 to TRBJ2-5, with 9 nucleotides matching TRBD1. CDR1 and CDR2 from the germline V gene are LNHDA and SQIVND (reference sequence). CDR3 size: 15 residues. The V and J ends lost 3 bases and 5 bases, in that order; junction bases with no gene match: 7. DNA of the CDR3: TGTGCCAGTAGTATCCAGGGACAGGGTTGGGAGACCCAGTACTTC. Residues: CASSIQGQGWETQYF.

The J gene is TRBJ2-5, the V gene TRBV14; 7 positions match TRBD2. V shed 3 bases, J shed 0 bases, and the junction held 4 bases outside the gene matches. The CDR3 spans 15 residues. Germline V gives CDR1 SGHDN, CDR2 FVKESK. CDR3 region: CASSQTRGYQETQYF. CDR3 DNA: TGTGCCAGCAGCCAGACGCGGGGGTACCAAGAGACCCAGTACTTC.

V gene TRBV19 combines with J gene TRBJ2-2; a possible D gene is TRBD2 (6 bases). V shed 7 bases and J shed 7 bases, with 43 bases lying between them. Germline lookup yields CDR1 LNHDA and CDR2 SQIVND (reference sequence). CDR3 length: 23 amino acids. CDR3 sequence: CASTGLGPLGAGSMGLRFGELFF. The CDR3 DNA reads TGTGCCAGTACTGGGTTGGGCCCCCTAGGCGCGGGATCGATGGGTTTACGGTTCGGGGAGCTGTTTTTT.

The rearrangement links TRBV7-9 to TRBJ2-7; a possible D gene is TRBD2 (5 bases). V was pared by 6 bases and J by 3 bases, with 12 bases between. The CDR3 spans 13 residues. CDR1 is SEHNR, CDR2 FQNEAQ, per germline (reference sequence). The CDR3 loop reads CASSPDGVYEQYF. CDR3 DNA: TGTGCCAGCAGTCCTGACGGGGTCTACGAGCAGTACTTC.

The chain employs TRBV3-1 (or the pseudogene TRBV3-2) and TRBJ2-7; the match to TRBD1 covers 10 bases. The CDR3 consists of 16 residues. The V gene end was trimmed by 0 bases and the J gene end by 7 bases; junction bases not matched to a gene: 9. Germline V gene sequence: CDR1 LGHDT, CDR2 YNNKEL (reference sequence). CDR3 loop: CASSQERRQGAREQYF. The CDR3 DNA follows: TGTGCCAGCAGCCAAGAGAGGAGACAGGGGGCGCGAGAGCAGTACTTC.

DNA for the CDR3: TGTGCCAGCAGTTCCGACAAAATTAGGTCTGAAGCTTTCTTT. This sequence encodes CASSSDKIRSEAFF. V is TRBV21-1 and J is TRBJ1-1; the listed D gene, TRBD1, was not tested against the DNA. TRBV21-1 is a pseudogene. This CDR3 has 14 amino acids.

This CDR3 is CASKRDRDNQPQHF. The CDR3 DNA sequence: TGCGCCAGCAAGAGGGACAGAGACAATCAGCCCCAGCATTTT. The chain combines TRBV10-2 with TRBJ1-5; 7 bases fit TRBD1. The trim removed 7 bases at V and 3 bases at J, leaving 6 bases unmatched. This CDR3 contains 14 residues. Germline CDR1 reads WSHSY; CDR2 reads SAAADI.

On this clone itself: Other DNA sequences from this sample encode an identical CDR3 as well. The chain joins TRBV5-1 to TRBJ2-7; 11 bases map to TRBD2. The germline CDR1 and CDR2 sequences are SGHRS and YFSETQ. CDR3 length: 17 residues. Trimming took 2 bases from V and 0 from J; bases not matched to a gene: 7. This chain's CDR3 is CASSFDRLAGSSYEQYF. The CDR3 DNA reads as TGCGCCAGCAGCTTCGACAGACTAGCGGGAAGCTCCTACGAGCAGTACTTC. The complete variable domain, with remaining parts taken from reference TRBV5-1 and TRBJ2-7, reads KAGVTQTPRYLIKTRGQQVTLSCSPISGHRSVSWYQQTPGQGLQFLFEYFSETQRNKGNFPGRFSGRQFSNSRSEMNVSTLELGDSALYLCASSFDRLAGSSYEQYFGPGTRLTVT.

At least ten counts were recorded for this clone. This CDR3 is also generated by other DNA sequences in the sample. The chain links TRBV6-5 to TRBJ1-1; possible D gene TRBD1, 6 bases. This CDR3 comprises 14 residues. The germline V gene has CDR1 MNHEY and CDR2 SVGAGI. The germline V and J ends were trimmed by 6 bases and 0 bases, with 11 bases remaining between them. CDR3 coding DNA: TGTGCCAGCAGAATGACAGGTATGAACACTGAAGCTTTCTTT. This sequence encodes CASRMTGMNTEAFF.

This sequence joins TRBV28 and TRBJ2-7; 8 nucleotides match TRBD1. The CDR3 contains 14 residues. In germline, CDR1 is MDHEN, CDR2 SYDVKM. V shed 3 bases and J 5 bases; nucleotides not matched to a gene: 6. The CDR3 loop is CASSFQGARDEQYF. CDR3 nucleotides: TGTGCCAGCAGTTTCCAGGGGGCGCGCGACGAGCAGTACTTC. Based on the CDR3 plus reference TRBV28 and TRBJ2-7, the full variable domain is DVKVTQSSRYLVKRTGEKVFLECVQDMDHENMFWYRQDPGLGLRLIYFSYDVKMKEKGDIPEGYSVSREKKERFSLILESASTNQTSMYLCASSFQGARDEQYFGPGTRLTVT.

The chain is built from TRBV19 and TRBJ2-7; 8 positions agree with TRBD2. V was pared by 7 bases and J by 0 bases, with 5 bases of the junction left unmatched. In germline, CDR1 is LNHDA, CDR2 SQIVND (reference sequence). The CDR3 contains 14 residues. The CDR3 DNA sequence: TGTGCCAGTACCCCCAGCGGGGGCTCCTACGAGCAGTACTTC. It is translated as CASTPSGGSYEQYF.

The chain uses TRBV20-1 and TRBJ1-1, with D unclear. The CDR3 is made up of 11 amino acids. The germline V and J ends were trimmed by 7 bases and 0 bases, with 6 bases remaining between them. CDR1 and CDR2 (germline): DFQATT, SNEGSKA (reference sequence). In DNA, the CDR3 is TGCAGTGTAACAGTGAACACTGAAGCTTTCTTT. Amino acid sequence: CSVTVNTEAFF.